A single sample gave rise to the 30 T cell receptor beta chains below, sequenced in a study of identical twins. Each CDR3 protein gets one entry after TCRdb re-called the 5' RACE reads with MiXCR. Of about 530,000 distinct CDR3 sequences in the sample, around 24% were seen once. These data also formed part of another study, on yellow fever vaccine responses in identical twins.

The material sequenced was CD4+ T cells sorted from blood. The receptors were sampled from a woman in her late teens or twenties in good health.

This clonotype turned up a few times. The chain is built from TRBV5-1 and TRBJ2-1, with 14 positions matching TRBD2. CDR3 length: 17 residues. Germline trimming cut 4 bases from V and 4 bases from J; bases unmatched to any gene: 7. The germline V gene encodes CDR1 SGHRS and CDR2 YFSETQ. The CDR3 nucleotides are TGCGCCAGCAGCCGCACTGGGACTAGCGGGAGTTACAATGAGCAGTTCTTC. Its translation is CASSRTGTSGSYNEQFF. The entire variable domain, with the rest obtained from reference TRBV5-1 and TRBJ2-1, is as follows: KAGVTQTPRYLIKTRGQQVTLSCSPISGHRSVSWYQQTPGQGLQFLFEYFSETQRNKGNFPGRFSGRQFSNSRSEMNVSTLELGDSALYLCASSRTGTSGSYNEQFFGPGTRLTVL.

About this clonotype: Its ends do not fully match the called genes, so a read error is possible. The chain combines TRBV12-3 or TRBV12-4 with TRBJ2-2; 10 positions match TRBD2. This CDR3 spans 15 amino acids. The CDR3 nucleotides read TGTGCCTGCAGTTTAAGCGGGGGGGCGCGCGGGGAGCTGTTTTTT. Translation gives CACSLSGGARGELFF.

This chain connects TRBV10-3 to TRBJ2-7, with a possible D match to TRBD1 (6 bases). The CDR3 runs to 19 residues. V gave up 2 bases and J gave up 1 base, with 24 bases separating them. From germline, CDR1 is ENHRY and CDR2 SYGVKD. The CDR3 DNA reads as TGTGCCATCAGTGAGGAAGGTTTTGTATCAGGGGTTGGATCCTACGAGCAGTACTTC. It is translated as CAISEEGFVSGVGSYEQYF.

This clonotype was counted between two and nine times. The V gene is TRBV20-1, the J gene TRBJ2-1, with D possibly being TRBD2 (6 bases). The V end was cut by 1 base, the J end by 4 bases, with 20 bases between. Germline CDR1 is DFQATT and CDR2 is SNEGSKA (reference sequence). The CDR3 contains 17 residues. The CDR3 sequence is CSARGDWAAGIYNEQFF. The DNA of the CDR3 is TGCAGTGCTAGAGGCGATTGGGCTGCGGGGATATACAATGAGCAGTTCTTC.

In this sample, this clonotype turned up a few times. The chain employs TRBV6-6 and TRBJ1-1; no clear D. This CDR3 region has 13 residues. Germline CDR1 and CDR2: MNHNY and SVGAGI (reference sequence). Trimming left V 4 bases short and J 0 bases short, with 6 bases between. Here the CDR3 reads CASSSQLNTEAFF. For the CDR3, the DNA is TGTGCCAGCAGTTCCCAATTGAACACTGAAGCTTTCTTT.

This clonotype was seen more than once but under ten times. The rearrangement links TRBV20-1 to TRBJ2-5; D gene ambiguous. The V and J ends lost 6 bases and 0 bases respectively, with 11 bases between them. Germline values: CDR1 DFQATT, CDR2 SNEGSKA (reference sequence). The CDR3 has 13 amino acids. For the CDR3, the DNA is TGCAGTGCAAAACACACTAACCAAGAGACCCAGTACTTC. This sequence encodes CSAKHTNQETQYF.

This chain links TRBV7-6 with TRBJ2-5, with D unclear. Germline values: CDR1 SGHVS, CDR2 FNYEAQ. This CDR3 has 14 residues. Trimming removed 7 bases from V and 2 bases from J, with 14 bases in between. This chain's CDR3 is CASIVQPGQETQYF. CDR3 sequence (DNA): TGTGCCAGCATAGTACAGCCAGGACAAGAGACCCAGTACTTC. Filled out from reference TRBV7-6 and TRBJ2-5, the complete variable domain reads GAGVSQSPRYKVTKRGQDVALRCDPISGHVSLYWYRQALGQGPEFLTYFNYEAQQDKSGLPNDRFSAERPEGSISTLTIQRTEQRDSAMYRCASIVQPGQETQYFGPGTRLLVL.

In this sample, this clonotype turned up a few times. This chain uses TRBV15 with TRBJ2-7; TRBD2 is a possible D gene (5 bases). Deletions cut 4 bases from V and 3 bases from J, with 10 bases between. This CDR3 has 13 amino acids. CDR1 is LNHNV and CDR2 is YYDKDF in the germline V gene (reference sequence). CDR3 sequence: CATSIERYYEQYF. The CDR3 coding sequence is TGTGCCACCAGCATCGAGCGGTACTACGAGCAGTACTTC.

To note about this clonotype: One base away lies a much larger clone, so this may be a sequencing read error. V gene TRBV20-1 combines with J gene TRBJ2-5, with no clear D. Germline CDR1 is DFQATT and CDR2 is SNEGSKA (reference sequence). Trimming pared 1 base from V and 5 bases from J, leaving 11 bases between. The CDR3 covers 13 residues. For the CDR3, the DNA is TGCAGTGCTAGAGTCCCCGGTCTGGAGACCCAGTACTTC. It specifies CSARVPGLETQYF.

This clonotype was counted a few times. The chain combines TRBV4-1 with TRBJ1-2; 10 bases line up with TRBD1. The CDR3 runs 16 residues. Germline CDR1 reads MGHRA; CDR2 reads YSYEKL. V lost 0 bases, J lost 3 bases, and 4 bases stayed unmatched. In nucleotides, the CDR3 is TGCGCCAGCAGCCAAGACCCGGGACAGGGGTACTATGGCTACACCTTC. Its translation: CASSQDPGQGYYGYTF.

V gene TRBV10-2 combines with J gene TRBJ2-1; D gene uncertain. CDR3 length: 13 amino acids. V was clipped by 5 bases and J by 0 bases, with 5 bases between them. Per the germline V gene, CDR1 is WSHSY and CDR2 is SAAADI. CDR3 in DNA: TGCGCCAGCAGTCGGGTCTCCTACAATGAGCAGTTCTTC. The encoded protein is CASSRVSYNEQFF.

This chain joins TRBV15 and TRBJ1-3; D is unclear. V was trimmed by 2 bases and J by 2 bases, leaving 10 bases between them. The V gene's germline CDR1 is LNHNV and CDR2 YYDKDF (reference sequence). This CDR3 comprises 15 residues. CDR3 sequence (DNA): TGTGCCACCAGCAGAATCGTTGGGGCTGGAAACACCATATATTTT. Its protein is CATSRIVGAGNTIYF.

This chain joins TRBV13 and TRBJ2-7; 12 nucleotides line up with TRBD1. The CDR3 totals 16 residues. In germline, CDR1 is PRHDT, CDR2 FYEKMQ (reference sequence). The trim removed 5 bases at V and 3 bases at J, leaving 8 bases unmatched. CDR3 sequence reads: CASSVGTGGSYYEQYV. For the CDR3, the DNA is TGTGCCAGCAGCGTCGGGACAGGGGGCTCATACTACGAGCAGTACGTC.

In nucleotides, the CDR3 is TGTGCCAGCAGCTTTTTCCACACCGGGGAGCTGTTTTTT. It is translated as CASSFFHTGELFF. The chain is built from TRBV7-3 and TRBJ2-2; no clear D gene. Germline V gene sequence: CDR1 SGHTA, CDR2 FQGTGA. V gave up 3 bases and J gave up 3 bases, with 5 bases separating them. This CDR3 has 13 residues.

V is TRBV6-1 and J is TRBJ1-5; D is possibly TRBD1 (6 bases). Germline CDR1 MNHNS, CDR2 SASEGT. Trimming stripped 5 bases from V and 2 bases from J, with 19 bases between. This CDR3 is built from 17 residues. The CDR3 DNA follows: TGTGCCAGCAGTCAACTACGGACAGATGGAGGCAATCAGCCCCAGCATTTT. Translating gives CASSQLRTDGGNQPQHF.

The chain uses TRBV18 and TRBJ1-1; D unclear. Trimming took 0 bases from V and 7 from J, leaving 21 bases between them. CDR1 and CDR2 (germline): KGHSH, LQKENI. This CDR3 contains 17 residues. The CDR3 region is CASSPPVGAADLGEAFF. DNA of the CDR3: TGTGCCAGCTCACCACCGGTCGGAGCCGCTGATCTGGGTGAAGCTTTCTTT.

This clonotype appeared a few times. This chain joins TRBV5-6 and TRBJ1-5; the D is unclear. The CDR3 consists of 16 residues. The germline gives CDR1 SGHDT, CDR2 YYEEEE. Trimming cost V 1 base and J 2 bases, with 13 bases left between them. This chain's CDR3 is CASSLQGVRGNQPQHF. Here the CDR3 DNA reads TGTGCCAGCAGCTTGCAAGGAGTTCGGGGCAATCAGCCCCAGCATTTT. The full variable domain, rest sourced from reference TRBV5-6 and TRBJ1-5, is DAGVTQSPTHLIKTRGQQVTLRCSPKSGHDTVSWYQQALGQGPQFIFQYYEEEERQRGNFPDRFSGHQFPNYSSELNVNALLLGDSALYLCASSLQGVRGNQPQHFGDGTRLSIL.

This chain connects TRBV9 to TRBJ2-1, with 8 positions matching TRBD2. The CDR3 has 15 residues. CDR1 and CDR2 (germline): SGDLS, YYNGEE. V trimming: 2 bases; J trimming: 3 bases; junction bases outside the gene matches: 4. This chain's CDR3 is CASSVSGSFYNEQFF. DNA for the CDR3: TGTGCCAGCAGCGTGAGCGGGAGTTTCTACAATGAGCAGTTCTTC.

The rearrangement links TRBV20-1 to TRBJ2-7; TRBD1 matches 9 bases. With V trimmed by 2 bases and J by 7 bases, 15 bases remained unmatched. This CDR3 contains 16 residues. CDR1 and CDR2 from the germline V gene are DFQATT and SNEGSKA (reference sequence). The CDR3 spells CSARPPPGTGKDEQYV. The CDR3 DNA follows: TGCAGTGCTAGACCCCCTCCCGGGACAGGGAAAGATGAGCAGTACGTC.

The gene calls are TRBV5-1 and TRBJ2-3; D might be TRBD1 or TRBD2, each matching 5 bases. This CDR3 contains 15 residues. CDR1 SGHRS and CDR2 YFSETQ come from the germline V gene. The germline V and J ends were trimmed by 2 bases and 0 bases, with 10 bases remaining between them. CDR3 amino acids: CASSFGDLSTDTQYF. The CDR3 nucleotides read TGCGCCAGCAGCTTCGGGGACCTCAGCACAGATACGCAGTATTTT.

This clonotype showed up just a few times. CDR3 sequence (DNA): TGTGCCAGCAGTGAGGCTTCCCAGTTGGGTGAGCAGTTCTTC. It is translated as CASSEASQLGEQFF. The chain is built from TRBV6-4 and TRBJ2-1; D is uncertain. V was cut by 3 bases and J by 9 bases, with 15 bases left in between. Looked up from germline, CDR1 is MRHNA and CDR2 is SNTAGT. The CDR3 loop spans 14 amino acids.

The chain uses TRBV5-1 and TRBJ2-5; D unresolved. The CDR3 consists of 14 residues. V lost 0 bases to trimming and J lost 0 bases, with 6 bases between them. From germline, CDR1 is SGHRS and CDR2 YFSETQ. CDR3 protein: CASSLEQYQETQYF. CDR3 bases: TGCGCCAGCAGCTTGGAGCAGTACCAAGAGACCCAGTACTTC.

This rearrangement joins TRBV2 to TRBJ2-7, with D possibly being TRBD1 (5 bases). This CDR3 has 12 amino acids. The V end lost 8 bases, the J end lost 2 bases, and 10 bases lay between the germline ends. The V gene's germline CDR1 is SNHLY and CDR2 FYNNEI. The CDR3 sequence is CASFRGTYEQYV. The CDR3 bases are TGTGCCAGCTTTAGGGGAACCTACGAGCAGTACGTC.

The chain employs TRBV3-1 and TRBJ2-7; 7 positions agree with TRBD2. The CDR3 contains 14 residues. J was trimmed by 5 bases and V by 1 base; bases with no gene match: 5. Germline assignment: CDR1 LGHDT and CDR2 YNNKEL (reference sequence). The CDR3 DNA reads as TGTGCCAGCAGCCAAGGACTAGCTGCGAACGAGCAGTACTTC. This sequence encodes CASSQGLAANEQYF.

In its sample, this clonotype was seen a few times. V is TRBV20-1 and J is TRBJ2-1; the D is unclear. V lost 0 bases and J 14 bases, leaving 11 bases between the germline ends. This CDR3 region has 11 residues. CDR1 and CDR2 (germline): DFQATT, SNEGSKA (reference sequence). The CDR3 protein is CSAREGPKEFF. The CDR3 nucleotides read TGCAGTGCTAGAGAAGGGCCTAAAGAGTTCTTC.

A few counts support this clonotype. CDR3: CASSLVVNYGYTF. The CDR3 DNA sequence: TGCGCCAGCAGCTTGGTCGTTAACTATGGCTACACCTTC. The chain joins TRBV5-1 to TRBJ1-2; the D is unclear. The CDR3 runs to 13 residues. Germline CDR1 reads SGHRS; CDR2 reads YFSETQ. V was trimmed by 0 bases and J by 1 base, leaving 4 bases between them.

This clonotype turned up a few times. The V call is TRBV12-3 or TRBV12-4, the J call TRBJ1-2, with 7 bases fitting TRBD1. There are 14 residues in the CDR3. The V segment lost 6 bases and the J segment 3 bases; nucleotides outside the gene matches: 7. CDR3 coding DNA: TGTGCCAGCAGCCGACAGGGTGCGTACTATGGCTACACCTTC. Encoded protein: CASSRQGAYYGYTF.

CDR3 DNA sequence: TGTGCCAGTACCCGACAGGGGGCTAATGAAAAACTGTTTTTT. Translating gives CASTRQGANEKLFF. The chain recombines TRBV19 with TRBJ1-4; 9 nucleotides align to TRBD1. Germline V CDR1 and CDR2: LNHDA, SQIVND (reference sequence). Trimming took 7 bases from V and 3 from J; bases not matched to a gene: 3. CDR3 length: 14 residues. The full variable domain, with the rest looked up from reference TRBV19 and TRBJ1-4, is DGGITQSPKYLFRKEGQNVTLSCEQNLNHDAMYWYRQDPGQGLRLIYYSQIVNDFQKGDIAEGYSVSREKKESFPLTVTSAQKNPTAFYLCASTRQGANEKLFFGSGTQLSVL.

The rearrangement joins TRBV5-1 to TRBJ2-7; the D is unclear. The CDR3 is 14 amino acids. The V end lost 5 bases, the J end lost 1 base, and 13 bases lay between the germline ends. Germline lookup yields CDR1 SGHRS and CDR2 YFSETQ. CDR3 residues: CASSQDRQSYEQYF. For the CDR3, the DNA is TGCGCCAGCAGTCAGGACCGGCAGTCCTACGAGCAGTACTTC.

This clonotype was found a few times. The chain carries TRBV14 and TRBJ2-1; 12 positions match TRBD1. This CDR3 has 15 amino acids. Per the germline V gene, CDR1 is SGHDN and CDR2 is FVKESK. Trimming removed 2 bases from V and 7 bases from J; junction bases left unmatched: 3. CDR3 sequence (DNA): TGTGCCAGCAGCCAACCGGGACAGGGGGCGAATGAGCAGTTCTTC. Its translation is CASSQPGQGANEQFF.